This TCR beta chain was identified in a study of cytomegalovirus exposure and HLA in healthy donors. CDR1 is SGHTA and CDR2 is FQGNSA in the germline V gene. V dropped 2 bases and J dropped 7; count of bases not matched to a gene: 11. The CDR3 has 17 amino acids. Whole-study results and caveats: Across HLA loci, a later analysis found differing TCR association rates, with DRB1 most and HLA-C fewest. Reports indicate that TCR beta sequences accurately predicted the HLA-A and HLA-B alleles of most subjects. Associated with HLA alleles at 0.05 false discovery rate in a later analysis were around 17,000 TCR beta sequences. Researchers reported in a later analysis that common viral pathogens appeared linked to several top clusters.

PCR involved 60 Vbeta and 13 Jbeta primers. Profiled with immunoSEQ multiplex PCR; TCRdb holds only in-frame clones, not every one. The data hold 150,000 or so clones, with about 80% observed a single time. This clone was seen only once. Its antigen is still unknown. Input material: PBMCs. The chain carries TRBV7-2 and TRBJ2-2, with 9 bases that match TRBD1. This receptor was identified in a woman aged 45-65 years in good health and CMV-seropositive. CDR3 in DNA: TGTGCCAGCAGCTTAAGTCTACAGGGGGCTGGAGTCGGGGAGCTGTTTTTT. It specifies CASSLSLQGAGVGELFF. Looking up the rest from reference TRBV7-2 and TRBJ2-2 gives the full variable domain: GAGVSQSPSNKVTEKGKDVELRCDPISGHTALYWYRQSLGQGLEFLIYFQGNSAPDKSGLPSDRFSAERTGGSVSTLTIQRTQQEDSAVYLCASSLSLQGAGVGELFFGEGSRLTVL.